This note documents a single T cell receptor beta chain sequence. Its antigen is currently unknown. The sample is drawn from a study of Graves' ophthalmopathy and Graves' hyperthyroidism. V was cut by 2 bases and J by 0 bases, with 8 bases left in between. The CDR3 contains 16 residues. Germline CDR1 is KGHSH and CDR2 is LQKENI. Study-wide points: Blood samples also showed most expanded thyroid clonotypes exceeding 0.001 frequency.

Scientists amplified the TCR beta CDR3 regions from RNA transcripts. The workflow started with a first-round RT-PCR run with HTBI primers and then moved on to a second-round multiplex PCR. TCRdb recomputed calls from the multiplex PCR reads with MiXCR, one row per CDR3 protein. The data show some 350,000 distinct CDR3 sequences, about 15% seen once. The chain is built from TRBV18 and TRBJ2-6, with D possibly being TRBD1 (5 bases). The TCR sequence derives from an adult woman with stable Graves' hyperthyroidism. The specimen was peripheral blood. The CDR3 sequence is CASSPVQASGANVLTF. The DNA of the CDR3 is TGTGCCAGCTCACCAGTACAGGCCTCTGGGGCCAACGTCCTGACTTTC.